This note documents a single T cell receptor (beta chain) sequence. The data were taken from a study of blood T cell repertoires in COVID-19. Study information: The United States, Italy and Spain supplied acute and convalescent COVID-19 samples.

Data came from immunoSEQ multiplex PCR; TCRdb stores just in-frame clones and leaves some out. The sample lists roughly 52,000 clones, approximately 91% occurring once. The material sequenced was peripheral blood. This sequence was found in a man in his sixties with active COVID-19.

The CDR3: CASSPLGQGAWNEQFF. In nucleotides, the CDR3 is TGTGCCAGCTCACCGCTGGGACAGGGGGCATGGAATGAGCAGTTCTTC. The chain uses TRBV18 and TRBJ2-1; TRBD1 matches 12 bases. The CDR3 has 16 residues. J lost 7 bases, V lost 3 bases, and 7 bases had no gene match. Germline loops: CDR1 KGHSH, CDR2 LQKENI.